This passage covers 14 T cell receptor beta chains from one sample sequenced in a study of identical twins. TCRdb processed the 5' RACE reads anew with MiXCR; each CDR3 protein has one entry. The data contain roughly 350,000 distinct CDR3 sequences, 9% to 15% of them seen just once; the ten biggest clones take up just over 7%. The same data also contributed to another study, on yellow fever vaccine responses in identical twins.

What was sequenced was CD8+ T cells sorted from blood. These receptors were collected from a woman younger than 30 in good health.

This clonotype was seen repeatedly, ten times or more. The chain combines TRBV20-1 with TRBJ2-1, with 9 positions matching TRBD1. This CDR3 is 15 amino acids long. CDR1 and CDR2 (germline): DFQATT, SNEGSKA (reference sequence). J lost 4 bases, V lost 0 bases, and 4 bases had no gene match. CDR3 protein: CSARDEGTGYNEQFF. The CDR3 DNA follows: TGCAGTGCTAGAGATGAGGGGACAGGGTACAATGAGCAGTTCTTC.

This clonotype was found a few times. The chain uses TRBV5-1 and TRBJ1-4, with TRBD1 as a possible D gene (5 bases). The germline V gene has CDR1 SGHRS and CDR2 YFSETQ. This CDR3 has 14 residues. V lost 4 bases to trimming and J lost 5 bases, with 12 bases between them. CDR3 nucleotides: TGCGCCAGCAGCAAGGGGTCCTTAAATGAAAAACTGTTTTTT. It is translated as CASSKGSLNEKLFF.

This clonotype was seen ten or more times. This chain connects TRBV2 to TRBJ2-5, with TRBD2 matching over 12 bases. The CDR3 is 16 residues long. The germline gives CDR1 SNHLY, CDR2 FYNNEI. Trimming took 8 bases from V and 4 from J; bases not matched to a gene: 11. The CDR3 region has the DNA TGTGCCAGCGAGAAGCTAGCGGGAGGGCTGGGAGAGACCCAGTACTTC. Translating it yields CASEKLAGGLGETQYF.

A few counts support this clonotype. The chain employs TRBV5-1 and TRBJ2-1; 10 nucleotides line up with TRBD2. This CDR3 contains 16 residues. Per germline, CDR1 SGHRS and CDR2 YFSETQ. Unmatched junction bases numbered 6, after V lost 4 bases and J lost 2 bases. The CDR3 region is CASSPAGGQTYNEQFF. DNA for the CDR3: TGCGCCAGCAGCCCAGCGGGGGGGCAGACCTACAATGAGCAGTTCTTC.

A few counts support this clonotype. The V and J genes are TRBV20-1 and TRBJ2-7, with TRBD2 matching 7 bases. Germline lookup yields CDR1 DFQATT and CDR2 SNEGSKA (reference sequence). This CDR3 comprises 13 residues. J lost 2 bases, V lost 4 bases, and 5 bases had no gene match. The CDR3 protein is CSAKGGSAYEQYF. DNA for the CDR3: TGCAGTGCTAAGGGCGGGAGCGCCTACGAGCAGTACTTC.

This chain's CDR3 is CSVEGAGGVKQFF. CDR3 nucleotides: TGCAGCGTTGAAGGGGCAGGGGGCGTGAAGCAGTTCTTC. This chain connects TRBV29-1 to TRBJ2-1; 8 nucleotides agree with TRBD1. Germline lookup yields CDR1 SQVTM and CDR2 ANQGSEA. V shed 1 base and J 11 bases; nucleotides not matched to a gene: 7. The CDR3 length is 13 residues.

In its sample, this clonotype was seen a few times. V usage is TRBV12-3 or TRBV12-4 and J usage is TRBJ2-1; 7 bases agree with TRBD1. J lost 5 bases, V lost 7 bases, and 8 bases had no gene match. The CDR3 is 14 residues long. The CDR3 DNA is TGTGCCAGCACCCCGGGACAGACCGACAATGAGCAGTTCTTC. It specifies CASTPGQTDNEQFF.

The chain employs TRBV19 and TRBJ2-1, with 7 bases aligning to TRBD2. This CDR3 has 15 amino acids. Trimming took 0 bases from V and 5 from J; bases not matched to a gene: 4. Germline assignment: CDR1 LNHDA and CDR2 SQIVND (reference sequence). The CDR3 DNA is TGTGCCAGTAGTATAGACGGCGGGAGAAACAATGAGCAGTTCTTC. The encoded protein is CASSIDGGRNNEQFF.

Here the CDR3 DNA reads TGTGCCAGCAGTTTAGACGTTCTCGCAGGACCGTACAATGAGCAGTTCTTC. Its translation is CASSLDVLAGPYNEQFF. The V call is TRBV27, the J call TRBJ2-1; D not resolved. The CDR3 has 17 amino acids. Per germline, CDR1 MNHEY and CDR2 SMNVEV (reference sequence). V lost 2 bases and J lost 4, with 18 bases in between.

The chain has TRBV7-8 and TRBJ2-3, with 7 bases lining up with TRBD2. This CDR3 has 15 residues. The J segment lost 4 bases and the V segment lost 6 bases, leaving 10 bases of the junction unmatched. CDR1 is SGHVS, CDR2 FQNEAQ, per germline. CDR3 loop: CASSTGGAGADTQYF. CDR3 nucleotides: TGTGCCAGCAGTACGGGGGGTGCGGGGGCAGATACGCAGTATTTT.

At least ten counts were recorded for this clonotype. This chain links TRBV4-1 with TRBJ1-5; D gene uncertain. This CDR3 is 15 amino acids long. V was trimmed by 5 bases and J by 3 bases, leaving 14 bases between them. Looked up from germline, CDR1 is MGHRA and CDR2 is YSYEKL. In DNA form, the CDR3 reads TGCGCCAGCAGCTCCTCGGGGTGGGACAATCAGCCCCAGCATTTT. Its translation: CASSSSGWDNQPQHF.

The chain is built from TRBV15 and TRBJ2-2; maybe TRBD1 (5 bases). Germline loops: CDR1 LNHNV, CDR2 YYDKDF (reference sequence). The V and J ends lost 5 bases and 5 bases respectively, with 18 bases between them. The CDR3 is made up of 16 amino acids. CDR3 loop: CATSAESRVGTGELFF. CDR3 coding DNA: TGTGCCACCAGCGCCGAGTCCAGGGTGGGAACCGGGGAGCTGTTTTTT. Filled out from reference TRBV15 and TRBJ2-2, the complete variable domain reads DAMVIQNPRYQVTQFGKPVTLSCSQTLNHNVMYWYQQKSSQAPKLLFHYYDKDFNNEADTPDNFQSRRPNTSFCFLDIRSPGLGDTAMYLCATSAESRVGTGELFFGEGSRLTVL.

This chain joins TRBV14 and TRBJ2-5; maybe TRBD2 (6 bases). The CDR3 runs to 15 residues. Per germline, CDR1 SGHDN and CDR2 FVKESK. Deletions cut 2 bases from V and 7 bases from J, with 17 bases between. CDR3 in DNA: TGTGCCAGCAGCCAACGAAGCGGGCTCGGTGGGACCCAGTACTTC. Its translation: CASSQRSGLGGTQYF.

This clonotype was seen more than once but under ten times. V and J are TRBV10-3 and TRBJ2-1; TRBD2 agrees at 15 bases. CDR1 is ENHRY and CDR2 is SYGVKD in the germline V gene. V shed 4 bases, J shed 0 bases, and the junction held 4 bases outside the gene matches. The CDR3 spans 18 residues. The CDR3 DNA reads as TGTGCCATCAGTGCGGGACTAGCGGGAGGTTCCTCCTACAATGAGCAGTTCTTC. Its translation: CAISAGLAGGSSYNEQFF.